The TCR beta chain described here comes from a study of T cell responses to AZD1222 COVID-19 vaccine. The germline V gene encodes CDR1 MNHNS and CDR2 SASEGT. The ends were cut back, 0 bases at V and 11 bases at J, with 11 bases in the middle. CDR3 length: 13 residues. Using immunoSEQ multiplex PCR, the repertoire was profiled, and TCRdb retains in-frame clones only, with some absent. The data hold 90,000 to 130,000 clones, with approximately 86% observed a single time. This clone appeared a single time. The chain employs TRBV6-1 and TRBJ1-5; D ambiguous. This receptor was obtained from an adult in good health. The input for sequencing was peripheral blood, taken on day 0 of AZD1222 vaccination. CDR3 protein: CASSEALYSTQHF. The CDR3 DNA sequence: TGTGCCAGCAGTGAAGCGCTCTACAGCACCCAGCATTTT.